One sample yielded the 10 T cell receptor beta chains listed below, sequenced in a study of immune evolution from preneoplasia to lung adenocarcinoma. Sequenced by immunoSEQ multiplex PCR; TCRdb stores in-frame clones only, minus some. The table lists 2,500 to 3,500 clones, 80% to 90% of them singletons, with 7.5% to 8.5% in the top ten. The sequencing input was FFPE adjacent normal lung tissue. The source is a person in their 70s with lung adenocarcinoma.

This clone was observed once. The chain employs TRBV30 and TRBJ1-4; 7 bases line up with TRBD1. The ends lost 4 bases at V and 8 bases at J; junction bases unmatched: 7. CDR3 size: 13 residues. In germline, CDR1 is GTSNPN, CDR2 SVGIG (reference sequence). The CDR3 DNA sequence: TGTGCCTGGACGCGGGGACAGCAAGAAAAACTGTTTTTT. Translation gives CAWTRGQQEKLFF.

This chain connects TRBV21-1 to TRBJ1-1; TRBD1 reflects the table's D call only, with no check against the DNA. TRBV21-1 has pseudogene status. CDR3 length: 14 residues. Written as DNA, the CDR3 is TGTGCCAGCAGCAACCCGACAGGGAGGACTGAAGCTTTCTTT. Its translation is CASSNPTGRTEAFF.

V gene TRBV2 combines with J gene TRBJ2-7, with TRBD1 as a possible D gene (5 bases). Trimming removed 6 bases at V and 4 bases at J, with 19 bases between. The CDR3 is 15 amino acids. Germline CDR1 and CDR2: SNHLY and FYNNEI. The CDR3 sequence is CASRGLRGGGYEQYF. For the CDR3, the DNA is TGTGCCAGCAGGGGGCTAAGGGGCGGCGGTTACGAGCAGTACTTC. Full variable domain (rest looked up from reference TRBV2 and TRBJ2-7): EPEVTQTPSHQVTQMGQEVILRCVPISNHLYFYWYRQILGQKVEFLVSFYNNEISEKSEIFDDQFSVERPDGSNFTLKIRSTKLEDSAMYFCASRGLRGGGYEQYFGPGTRLTVT.

This clone appeared a few times. The chain is built from TRBV7-2 and TRBJ2-1; D is perhaps TRBD2 (6 bases). Trimming took off 7 bases at V and 1 base at J, with 20 bases between the two ends. In germline, CDR1 is SGHTA, CDR2 FQGNSA. The CDR3 runs to 17 residues. The CDR3 spells CASTPYGAGSSYNEQFF. The CDR3 DNA follows: TGTGCCAGCACCCCCTACGGCGCGGGATCGTCCTACAATGAGCAGTTCTTC.

CDR3 region: CASSPISSGGAYNEQFF. As DNA, the CDR3 is TGTGCCAGCAGCCCGATTTCAAGCGGGGGGGCCTACAATGAGCAGTTCTTC. This chain joins TRBV7-3 and TRBJ2-1; 10 bases fit TRBD2. V lost 5 bases, J lost 2 bases, and 9 bases stayed unmatched. The CDR3 has 17 residues. The germline V gene has CDR1 SGHTA and CDR2 FQGTGA.

This chain uses TRBV6-5 with TRBJ2-1; 10 nucleotides align to TRBD2. CDR1 MNHEY and CDR2 SVGAGI come from the germline V gene. The length of the CDR3 is 16 residues. V trimming: 0 bases; J trimming: 6 bases; junction bases outside the gene matches: 5. The CDR3 is CASSYSSGGNFNEQFF. The CDR3 region has the DNA TGTGCCAGCAGTTACTCTAGCGGGGGGAACTTCAATGAGCAGTTCTTC.

The chain links TRBV29-1 to TRBJ1-1; D is undetermined. V was clipped by 4 bases and J by 4 bases, with 7 bases between them. The germline gives CDR1 SQVTM, CDR2 ANQGSEA. The CDR3 has 11 residues. In DNA, the CDR3 is TGCAGCGTTGCCCCATTCACTGAAGCTTTCTTT. It translates to CSVAPFTEAFF.

This rearrangement joins TRBV5-4 to TRBJ1-4, with D perhaps matching TRBD1 (5 bases). Germline V gives CDR1 SGHNT, CDR2 YYREEE (reference sequence). The CDR3 totals 13 residues. V gave up 2 bases and J gave up 11 bases, with 13 bases separating them. DNA of the CDR3: TGTGCCAGCAGCTTAACCAGGGAAGGGAAACTGTTTTTT. Its translation is CASSLTREGKLFF.

About this clone: Its ends do not fully match the called genes, so a read error is possible. The rearrangement joins TRBV6-6 to TRBJ2-5, with 9 bases fitting TRBD2. Germline V gene sequence: CDR1 MNHNY, CDR2 SVGAGI (reference sequence). This CDR3 contains 14 residues. The CDR3 spells CASSYPAGGETQYF. As DNA, the CDR3 is TGTGCCAGCAGTTACCCGGCGGGAGGGGAGACCCAATACTTC.

This clone came up once. The J gene is TRBJ1-2, the V gene TRBV28; unclear D gene. Trimming pared 1 base from V and 2 bases from J, leaving 8 bases between. Germline V CDR1 and CDR2: MDHEN, SYDVKM. The CDR3 covers 14 residues. CDR3 sequence: CASSLFSQNYGYTF. In DNA form, the CDR3 reads TGTGCCAGCAGTTTATTTTCCCAGAACTATGGCTACACCTTC.